This TCR beta chain emerged from a study of radiotherapy plus CTLA-4 blockade in lung cancer. Study-wide findings and caveats: Once radiotherapy plus ipilimumab had been given, TCR clones derived from tumor expanded in blood.

In the case of this clone: The target antigen is unknown.

CDR3 length: 16 residues. Germline V lookup: CDR1 SGHTA, CDR2 FQGNSA. Trimming left V 2 bases short and J 0 bases short, with 8 bases between. This table comes from immunoSEQ multiplex PCR, and its TCRdb copy is limited to in-frame clones, with some not included. The data show tens of thousands of clones, around 81% seen once. Specimen: peripheral blood, collected from a patient treated with radiotherapy plus ipilimumab. V and J are TRBV7-2 and TRBJ1-6; the D gene is possibly TRBD1 (5 bases). This clonotype was obtained from a human donor with non-small cell lung cancer that progressed on radiotherapy plus ipilimumab. CDR3 residues: CASSLNGGSYNSPLHF. The CDR3 region has the DNA TGTGCCAGCAGCTTAAATGGGGGCTCCTATAATTCACCCCTCCACTTT.